This T cell receptor beta chain was retrieved from a study of identical twins. This clonotype was counted many times. Its antigen is currently unknown. Template switching added a universal primer binding site, and final cDNA carried unique molecular identifiers. MiXCR was run by TCRdb on the 5' RACE reads, yielding one entry per CDR3 protein. The data show around 370,000 distinct CDR3 sequences, around 9% seen once. Study outcomes and limitations: It was possible that invariant MAIT and iNKT cells partly confounded the zero-insertion analyses. For cord blood, abundant beta clonotypes had fewer insertions, unlike memory repertoires, which showed none.

The CDR3 extends over 14 amino acids. V shed 5 bases and J shed 5 bases, with 15 bases lying between them. Looked up from germline, CDR1 is MNHEY and CDR2 is SMNVEV (reference sequence). Material for sequencing was naive T cells sorted from blood. This clonotype originated in a woman between 50 and 59 years old in good health. The chain links TRBV27 to TRBJ2-5, with D tentatively TRBD1 (7 bases). The chain's CDR3 is CASSPRGAWETQYF. The CDR3 DNA sequence: TGTGCCAGCAGTCCCAGGGGGGCCTGGGAGACCCAGTACTTC.